These T cell receptor beta chains were read from a single sample in a study of shared clonotypes between healthy human individuals. Produced via immunoSEQ multiplex PCR; TCRdb's table is partial and in-frame only. In the table there are around 1,000,000 clones, 77% of which are singletons. Sequencing was performed on memory CD4+ T cells from PBMCs. The receptors come from a man between 18 and 29 years old in good health. Some clones in this sample may be carry-over from other donors' samples. Both conserved end residues are part of each CDR3. Each record gives: clone size, V gene, J gene, D gene, CDR3 protein, CDR3 DNA. The D gene is left open where the match is weak. Some rows have no size entry. The others give once, few or many, or a class for an expanded clone.

few,TRBV4-3,TRBJ1-2,NA,CASSQELVINYGYTF,TGCGCCAGCAGCCAAGAGTTGGTGATTAACTATGGCTACACCTTC
NA,TRBV29-1,TRBJ1-2,TRBD1,CSVGGQARPTYTF,TGCAGCGTTGGGGGACAGGCCCGACCGACCTACACCTTC
NA,TRBV18,TRBJ1-4,NA,CASSPIGGSNEKLFF,TGTGCCAGCTCTCCCATAGGGGGGAGCAATGAAAAACTGTTTTTT
NA,TRBV7-3,TRBJ2-3,NA,CASSLSTHPVTQYF,TGTGCCAGCAGCTTAAGTACGCACCCGGTGACGCAGTATTTT
few,TRBV6-1,TRBJ1-1,NA,CASSRTFTGTEAFF,TGTGCCAGCAGCCGTACCTTTACAGGGACTGAAGCTTTCTTT
once,TRBV28,TRBJ1-2,NA,CASSSPSSNYGYTF,TGTGCCAGCAGTTCCCCCTCTTCTAACTATGGCTACACCTTC
NA,TRBV19,TRBJ2-5,TRBD1,CASSRRQGGRETQYF,TGTGCCAGTAGTCGACGACAGGGTGGTAGGGAGACCCAGTACTTC
NA,TRBV7-3,TRBJ1-2,NA,CASSLDAGNYGYTF,TGTGCCAGCAGCTTAGACGCAGGGAACTATGGCTACACCTTC
NA,TRBV4-2,TRBJ1-1,NA,CASSQERQAAFF,TGTGCCAGCAGCCAGGAAAGACAGGCTGCTTTCTTT
NA,TRBV5-5,TRBJ1-2,NA,CASSHSPAANYGYTF,TGTGCCAGCAGCCATTCCCCGGCGGCTAACTATGGCTACACCTTC
NA,TRBV7-2,TRBJ2-2,NA,CASSSLGGHTGELFF,TGTGCCAGCAGCTCGTTGGGGGGTCACACCGGGGAGCTGTTTTTT
once,TRBV18,TRBJ2-2,NA,CASSPPGGQNANTGELFF,TGTGCCAGCTCACCACCGGGGGGCCAAAACGCGAACACCGGGGAGCTGTTTTTT
few,TRBV2,TRBJ2-1,NA,CASSATIEQFF,TGTGCCAGCAGTGCTACAATTGAGCAGTTCTTC
NA,TRBV19,TRBJ1-2,NA,CASNARVERNYGYTF,TGTGCCAGTAACGCGAGGGTAGAACGGAACTATGGCTACACCTTC
few,TRBV28,TRBJ2-7,NA,CASSLVSGSHEQYF,TGTGCCAGCAGTTTAGTTAGCGGTTCGCACGAGCAGTACTTC
NA,TRBV9,TRBJ2-5,TRBD2,CASSVGLAGVWGQETQYF,TGTGCCAGCAGCGTAGGACTAGCGGGAGTCTGGGGCCAAGAGACCCAGTACTTC
once,TRBV6-1,TRBJ1-5,NA,CASLEGGHSNQPQHF,TGTGCCAGCCTAGAGGGGGGACATAGCAATCAGCCCCAGCATTTT
NA,TRBV11-2,TRBJ1-2,NA,CASRHIGQRYGYTF,TGTGCCAGCAGGCATATCGGACAGCGCTATGGCTACACCTTC
NA,TRBV30,TRBJ2-1,NA,CAWSVQLGVGQFF,TGTGCCTGGAGTGTACAGTTGGGAGTAGGGCAGTTCTTC
NA,TRBV6-6,TRBJ1-1,TRBD1,CASILRGQGSTEAFF,TGTGCCAGCATCCTCAGGGGACAGGGGAGCACTGAAGCTTTCTTT
NA,TRBV18,TRBJ1-5,NA,CASSVETGGLPQHF,TGTGCCAGCTCAGTGGAGACGGGAGGTCTCCCCCAGCATTTT
NA,TRBV6-5,TRBJ2-2,NA,CASSYWTPNTGELFF,TGTGCCAGCAGTTACTGGACACCGAACACCGGGGAGCTGTTTTTT
few,TRBV6-6,TRBJ2-7,TRBD2,CASRVRTSALSYEQYF,TGTGCCAGCAGAGTACGGACTAGCGCCCTCTCCTACGAGCAGTACTTC